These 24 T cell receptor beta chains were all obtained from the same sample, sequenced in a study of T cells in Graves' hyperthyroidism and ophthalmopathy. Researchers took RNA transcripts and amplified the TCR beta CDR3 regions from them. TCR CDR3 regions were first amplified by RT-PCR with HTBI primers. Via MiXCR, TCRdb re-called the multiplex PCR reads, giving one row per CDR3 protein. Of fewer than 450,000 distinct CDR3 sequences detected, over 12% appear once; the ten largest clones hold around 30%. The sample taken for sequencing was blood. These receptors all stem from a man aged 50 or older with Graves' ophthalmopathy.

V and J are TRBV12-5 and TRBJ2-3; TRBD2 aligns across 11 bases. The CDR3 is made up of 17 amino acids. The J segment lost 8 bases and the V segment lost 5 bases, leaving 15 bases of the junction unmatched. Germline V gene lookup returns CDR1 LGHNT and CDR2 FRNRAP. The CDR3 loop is CASGNLLAGATMTTQYF. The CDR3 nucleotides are TGTGCTAGTGGTAACTTACTAGCGGGAGCCACAATGACTACGCAGTATTTT.

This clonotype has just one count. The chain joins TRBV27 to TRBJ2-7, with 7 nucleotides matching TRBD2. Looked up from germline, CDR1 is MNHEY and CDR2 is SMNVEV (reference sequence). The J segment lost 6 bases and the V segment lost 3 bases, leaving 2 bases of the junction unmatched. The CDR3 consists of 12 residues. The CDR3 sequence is CASSFGGVEQYF. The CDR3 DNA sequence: TGTGCCAGCAGTTTTGGGGGGGTCGAGCAGTACTTC.

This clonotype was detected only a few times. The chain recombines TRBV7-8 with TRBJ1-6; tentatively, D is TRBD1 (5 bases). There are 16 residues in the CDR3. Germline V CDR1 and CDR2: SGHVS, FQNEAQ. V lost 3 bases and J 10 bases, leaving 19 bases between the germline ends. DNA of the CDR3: TGTGCCAGCAGCTTTCTAGCAGGCAGGGACGAATCACCCCTCCACTTT. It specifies CASSFLAGRDESPLHF.

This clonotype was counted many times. The CDR3 loop reads CSATDRGIGYTF. The CDR3 DNA reads as TGCAGTGCCACCGACAGGGGAATTGGCTACACCTTC. V and J are TRBV20-1 and TRBJ1-2; 8 nucleotides match TRBD1. With V trimmed by 6 bases and J by 7 bases, 7 bases remained unmatched. The CDR3 loop spans 12 amino acids. Germline assignment: CDR1 DFQATT and CDR2 SNEGSKA (reference sequence).

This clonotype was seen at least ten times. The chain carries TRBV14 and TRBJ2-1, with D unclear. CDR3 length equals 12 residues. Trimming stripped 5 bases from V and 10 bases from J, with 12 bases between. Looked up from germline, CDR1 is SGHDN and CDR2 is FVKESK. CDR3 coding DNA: TGTGCCAGCAGCGATCCCGCCAGAGAGCAGTTCTTC. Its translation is CASSDPAREQFF.

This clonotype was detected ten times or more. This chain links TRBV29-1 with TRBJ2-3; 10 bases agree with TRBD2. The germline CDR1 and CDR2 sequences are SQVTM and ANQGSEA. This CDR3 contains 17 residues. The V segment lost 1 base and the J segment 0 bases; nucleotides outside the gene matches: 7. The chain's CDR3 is CSVEGLAGRPSTDTQYF. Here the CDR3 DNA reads TGCAGCGTTGAAGGACTAGCGGGTAGACCTAGCACAGATACGCAGTATTTT.

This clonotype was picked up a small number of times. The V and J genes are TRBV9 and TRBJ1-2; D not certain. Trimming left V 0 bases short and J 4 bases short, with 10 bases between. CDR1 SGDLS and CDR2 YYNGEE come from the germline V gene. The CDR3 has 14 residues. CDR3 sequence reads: CASSVADNSYGYTF. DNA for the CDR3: TGTGCCAGCAGCGTAGCTGATAACAGCTATGGCTACACCTTC.

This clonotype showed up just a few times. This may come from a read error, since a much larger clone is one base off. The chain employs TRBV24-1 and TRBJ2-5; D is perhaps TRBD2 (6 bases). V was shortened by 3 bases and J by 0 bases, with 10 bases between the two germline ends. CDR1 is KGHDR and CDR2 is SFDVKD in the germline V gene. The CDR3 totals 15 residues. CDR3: CATSDLRGNQETQYF. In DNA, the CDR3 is TGTGCCACCAGTGATCTCCGGGGGAACCAAGAGACCCAGTACTTC.

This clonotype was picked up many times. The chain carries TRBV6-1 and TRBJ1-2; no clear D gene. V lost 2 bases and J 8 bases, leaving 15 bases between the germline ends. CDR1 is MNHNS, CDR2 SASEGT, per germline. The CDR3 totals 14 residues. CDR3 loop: CASSELVGTGGYTF. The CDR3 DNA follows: TGTGCCAGCAGTGAACTTGTAGGTACGGGCGGCTACACCTTC.

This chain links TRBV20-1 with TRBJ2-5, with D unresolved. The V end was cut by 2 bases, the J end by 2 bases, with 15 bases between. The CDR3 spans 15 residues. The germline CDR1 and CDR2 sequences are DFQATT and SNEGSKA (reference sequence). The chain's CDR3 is CSARYFSGRQETQYF. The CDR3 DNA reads TGCAGTGCTAGATATTTCTCAGGCAGACAAGAGACCCAGTACTTC.

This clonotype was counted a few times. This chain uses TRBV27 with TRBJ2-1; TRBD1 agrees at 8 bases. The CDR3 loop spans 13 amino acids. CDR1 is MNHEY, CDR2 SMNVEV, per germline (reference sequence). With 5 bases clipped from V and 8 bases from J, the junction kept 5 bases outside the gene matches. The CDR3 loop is CASSPRTGYEQFF. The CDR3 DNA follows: TGTGCCAGCAGTCCACGGACAGGGTATGAGCAGTTCTTC.

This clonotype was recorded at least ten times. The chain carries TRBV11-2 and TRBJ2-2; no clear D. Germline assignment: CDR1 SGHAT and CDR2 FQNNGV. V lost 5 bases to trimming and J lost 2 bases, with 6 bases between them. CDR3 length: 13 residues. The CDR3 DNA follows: TGTGCCAGCAGCCCTTCAAACACCGGGGAGCTGTTTTTT. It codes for CASSPSNTGELFF.

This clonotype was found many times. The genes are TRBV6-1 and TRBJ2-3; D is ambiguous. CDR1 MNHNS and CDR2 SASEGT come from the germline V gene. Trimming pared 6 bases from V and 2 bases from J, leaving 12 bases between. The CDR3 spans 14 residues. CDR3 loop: CASRGILFTDTQYF. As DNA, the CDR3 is TGTGCCAGCAGAGGGATTCTCTTCACAGATACGCAGTATTTT.

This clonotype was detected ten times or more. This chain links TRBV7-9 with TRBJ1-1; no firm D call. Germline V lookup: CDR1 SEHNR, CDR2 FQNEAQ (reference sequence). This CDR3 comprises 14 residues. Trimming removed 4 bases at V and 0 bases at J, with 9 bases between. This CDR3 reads CASSSGSMNTEAFF. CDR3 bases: TGTGCCAGCAGCTCCGGATCGATGAACACTGAAGCTTTCTTT.

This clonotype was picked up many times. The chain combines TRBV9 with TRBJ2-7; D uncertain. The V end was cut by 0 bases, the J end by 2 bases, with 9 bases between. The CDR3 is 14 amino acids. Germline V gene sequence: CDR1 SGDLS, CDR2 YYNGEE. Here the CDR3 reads CASSVGGTPYEQYF. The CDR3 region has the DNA TGTGCCAGCAGCGTAGGCGGCACCCCCTACGAGCAGTACTTC.

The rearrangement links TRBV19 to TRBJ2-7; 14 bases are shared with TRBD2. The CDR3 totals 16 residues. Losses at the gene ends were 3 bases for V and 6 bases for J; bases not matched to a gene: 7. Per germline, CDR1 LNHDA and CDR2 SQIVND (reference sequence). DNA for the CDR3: TGTGCCAGTAGTATGCAAGGGACTAGCGGGAGAGGCGAGCAGTACTTC. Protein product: CASSMQGTSGRGEQYF. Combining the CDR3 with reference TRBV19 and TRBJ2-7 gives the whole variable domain DGGITQSPKYLFRKEGQNVTLSCEQNLNHDAMYWYRQDPGQGLRLIYYSQIVNDFQKGDIAEGYSVSREKKESFPLTVTSAQKNPTAFYLCASSMQGTSGRGEQYFGPGTRLTVT.

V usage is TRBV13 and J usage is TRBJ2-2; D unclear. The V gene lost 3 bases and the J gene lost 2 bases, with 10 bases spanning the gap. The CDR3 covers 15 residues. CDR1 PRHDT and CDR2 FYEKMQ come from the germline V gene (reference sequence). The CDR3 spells CASSFGGVNTGELFF. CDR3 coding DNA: TGTGCCAGCAGCTTCGGCGGAGTAAACACCGGGGAGCTGTTTTTT.

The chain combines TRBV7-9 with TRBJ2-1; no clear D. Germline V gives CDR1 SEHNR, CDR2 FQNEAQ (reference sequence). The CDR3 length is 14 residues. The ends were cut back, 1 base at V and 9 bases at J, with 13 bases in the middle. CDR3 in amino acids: CASSLVVGSGEQFF. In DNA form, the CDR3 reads TGTGCCAGCAGCTTAGTTGTTGGTAGTGGTGAGCAGTTCTTC.

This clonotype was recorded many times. The DNA of the CDR3 is TGCAGTGCTGAGAAACGGACGGAGACACCCTACGAGCAGTACTTC. As protein: CSAEKRTETPYEQYF. J is TRBJ2-7 and V is TRBV20-1; no firm D call. Germline V gene lookup returns CDR1 DFQATT and CDR2 SNEGSKA (reference sequence). Trimming removed 5 bases at V and 2 bases at J, with 19 bases between. The length of the CDR3 is 15 residues.

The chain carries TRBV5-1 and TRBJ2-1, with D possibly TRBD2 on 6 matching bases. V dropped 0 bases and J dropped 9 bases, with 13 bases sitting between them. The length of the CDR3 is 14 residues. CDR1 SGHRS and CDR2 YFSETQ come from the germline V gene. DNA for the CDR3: TGCGCCAGCAGCTTGGAACTAGCTAGAAGTGAGCAGTTCTTC. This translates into CASSLELARSEQFF.

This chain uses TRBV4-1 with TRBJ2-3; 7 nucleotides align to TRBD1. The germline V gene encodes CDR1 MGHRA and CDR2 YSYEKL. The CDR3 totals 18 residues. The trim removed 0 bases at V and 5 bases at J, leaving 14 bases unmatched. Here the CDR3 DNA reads TGCGCCAGCAGCCAAGATGGGGGAAACAGGGGTGAGGGAGATACGCAGTATTTT. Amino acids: CASSQDGGNRGEGDTQYF.

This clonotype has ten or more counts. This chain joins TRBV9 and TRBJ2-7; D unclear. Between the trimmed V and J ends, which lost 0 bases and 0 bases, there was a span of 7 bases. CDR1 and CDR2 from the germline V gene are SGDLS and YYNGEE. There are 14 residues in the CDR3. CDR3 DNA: TGTGCCAGCAGCGTAGAGGTGGCCTCCTACGAGCAGTACTTC. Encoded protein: CASSVEVASYEQYF.

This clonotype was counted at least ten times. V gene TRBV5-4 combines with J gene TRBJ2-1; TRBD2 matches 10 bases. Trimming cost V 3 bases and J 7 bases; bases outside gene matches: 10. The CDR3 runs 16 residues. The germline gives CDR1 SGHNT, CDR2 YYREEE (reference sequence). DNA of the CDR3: TGTGCCAGCAGCTCAACAGCGGGAGGGCCGCGAAATGAGCAGTTCTTC. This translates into CASSSTAGGPRNEQFF. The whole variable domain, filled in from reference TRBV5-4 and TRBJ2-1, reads ETGVTQSPTHLIKTRGQQVTLRCSSQSGHNTVSWYQQALGQGPQFIFQYYREEENGRGNFPPRFSGLQFPNYSSELNVNALELDDSALYLCASSSTAGGPRNEQFFGPGTRLTVL.

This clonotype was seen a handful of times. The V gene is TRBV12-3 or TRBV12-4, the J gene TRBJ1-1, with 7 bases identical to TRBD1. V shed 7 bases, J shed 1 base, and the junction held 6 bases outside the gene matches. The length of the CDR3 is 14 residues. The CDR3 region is CASTGQARNTEAFF. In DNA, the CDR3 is TGTGCCAGCACTGGACAGGCAAGGAACACTGAAGCTTTCTTT.